This TCR beta chain was found in a study of brain T cells in children with intractable seizures. A word on this clone: Its antigen is not known.

Points from the study as a whole: Absence of clones before surgery may stem from lower sequencing depth. Only CDR3 sequence similarity suggested viral specificity, without known HCMV serostatus.

Profiled with immunoSEQ multiplex PCR; TCRdb holds only in-frame clones, not every one. The sample has about 340,000 clones, 85% to 95% seen once. V was trimmed by 4 bases and J by 0 bases, leaving 15 bases between them. Germline V gene lookup returns CDR1 SGHRS and CDR2 YFSETQ. This CDR3 region has 16 residues. As for time point: blood from clinic visit 5 months post-surgery; TSC patient then seizure free. The receptor was derived from a boy younger than two with tuberous sclerosis and intractable seizures. This chain links TRBV5-1 with TRBJ2-3, with D possibly matching TRBD2 (6 bases). This specimen consisted of peripheral blood, obtained roughly 5 months after surgery. The CDR3 protein is CASSPVADTSTDTQYF. CDR3 in DNA: TGCGCCAGCAGCCCAGTAGCGGATACTAGCACAGATACGCAGTATTTT.